Sequencing of this T cell receptor (beta chain) was carried out in a study of blood T cells in healthy people across ages. Study conclusions and caveats: Donors of long life had a larger count of naive CD4+ cells and greater diversity than aged donors.

Sample-barcoded 5' priming and a J-beta primer mix drove a second PCR of roughly 6 to 12 cycles. Each cDNA molecule carried a tag from a template-switch adaptor that contained 12 random nucleotides. In TCRdb, the 5' RACE reads were re-called with MiXCR into one record per CDR3 protein. This sample carries hundreds of thousands of distinct CDR3 sequences, under 40% of them seen once, and the ten largest clones take 10% to 15%. This clonotype was counted many times. Its target is unknown. The CDR3 is made up of 15 amino acids. With 4 bases clipped from V and 4 bases from J, the junction kept 9 bases outside the gene matches.

This receptor was taken from a man between 18 and 35 years old in good health. The chain couples TRBV12-3 or TRBV12-4 to TRBJ2-7, with 8 positions matching TRBD1. The sequenced sample was blood. CDR3 coding DNA: TGTGCCAGCAGTTCGAAGACAGGGGCGAGGTACGAGCAGTACTTC. Amino acid sequence: CASSSKTGARYEQYF.